The 25 T cell receptor beta chains listed next were all sequenced from one sample in a study of blood T cell repertoires in COVID-19. The protocol was immunoSEQ multiplex PCR, while the TCRdb copy is restricted to in-frame clones and leaves out a portion. There are 330,000 or so clones in the sample; 80% to 90% occur only once, and under 6% lies in the top ten. The sequenced material came from PBMCs or T cells enriched from blood (not recorded which). The receptors were gathered from a young man who had recovered from COVID-19.

The count of this clone is one. The chain uses TRBV20-1 and TRBJ2-1; 8 bases are a match to TRBD1. CDR1 is DFQATT and CDR2 is SNEGSKA in the germline V gene (reference sequence). V was pared by 3 bases and J by 9 bases, with 7 bases of the junction left unmatched. The CDR3 sequence is 13 residues long. The CDR3 DNA sequence: TGCAGTGCTAGTGGGCAGGGGGCGGGTGAGCAGTTCTTC. Translated, it gives CSASGQGAGEQFF.

The chain employs TRBV15 and TRBJ2-7, with D unresolved. CDR3 length: 13 amino acids. The V end lost 4 bases, the J end lost 1 base, and 8 bases lay between the germline ends. In germline, CDR1 is LNHNV, CDR2 YYDKDF (reference sequence). The CDR3 protein is CATSTRVSYEQYF. In DNA form, the CDR3 reads TGTGCCACCAGCACCCGGGTGTCCTACGAGCAGTACTTC.

The chain combines TRBV14 with TRBJ1-1, with D possibly TRBD1 on 5 matching bases. The germline V and J ends were trimmed by 4 bases and 1 base, with 10 bases remaining between them. This CDR3 has 14 residues. CDR1 is SGHDN, CDR2 FVKESK, per germline. CDR3 nucleotide sequence: TGTGCCAGCAGCCTACTTACAGGGAACACTGAAGCTTTCTTT. It yields the protein CASSLLTGNTEAFF.

This chain connects TRBV7-9 to TRBJ1-1; D gene unclear. This CDR3 comprises 12 residues. Germline loops: CDR1 SEHNR, CDR2 FQNEAQ (reference sequence). The germline V and J ends were trimmed by 1 base and 5 bases, with 5 bases remaining between them. The chain's CDR3 is CASSLVLTEAFF. CDR3 bases: TGTGCCAGCAGCTTAGTTCTAACTGAAGCTTTCTTT. Full variable domain (rest looked up from reference TRBV7-9 and TRBJ1-1): DTGVSQNPRHKITKRGQNVTFRCDPISEHNRLYWYRQTLGQGPEFLTYFQNEAQLEKSRLLSDRFSAERPKGSFSTLEIQRTEQGDSAMYLCASSLVLTEAFFGQGTRLTVV.

The V call is TRBV11-2, the J call TRBJ2-7; D possibly corresponds to TRBD1 (6 bases). Trimming stripped 0 bases from V and 3 bases from J, with 9 bases between. This CDR3 contains 14 residues. CDR1 SGHAT and CDR2 FQNNGV come from the germline V gene. This CDR3 reads CASSLESGDYEQYF. The CDR3 DNA follows: TGTGCCAGCAGCTTAGAGTCAGGGGACTACGAGCAGTACTTC.

This clone was observed a few times. J is TRBJ1-1 and V is TRBV7-9, with D uncertain. V lost 1 base and J 4 bases, leaving 16 bases between the germline ends. The V gene's germline CDR1 is SEHNR and CDR2 FQNEAQ (reference sequence). The CDR3 is 16 amino acids. The CDR3 reads CASSLGLVGGSTEAFF. The DNA of the CDR3 is TGTGCCAGCAGCTTAGGCCTTGTTGGCGGGAGCACTGAAGCTTTCTTT.

The chain combines TRBV2 with TRBJ1-1, with TRBD1 identical over 9 bases. Germline V CDR1 and CDR2: SNHLY, FYNNEI. This CDR3 is 14 amino acids long. V gave up 5 bases and J gave up 3 bases; unmatched junction bases: 4. The chain's CDR3 is CASSSGTGYTEAFF. The DNA of the CDR3 is TGTGCCAGCAGTTCCGGGACAGGGTACACTGAAGCTTTCTTT.

The gene calls are TRBV5-4 and TRBJ1-2; D is unclear. CDR3 length: 10 residues. Per the germline V gene, CDR1 is SGHNT and CDR2 is YYREEE (reference sequence). V lost 10 bases to trimming and J lost 6 bases, with 10 bases between them. This chain's CDR3 is CAFRGNGYTF. The CDR3 DNA follows: TGTGCCTTTAGAGGGAATGGCTACACCTTC.

This chain joins TRBV5-1 and TRBJ1-6; 8 bases are a match to TRBD1. The CDR3 contains 15 residues. After removal of 4 bases from V and 7 bases from J, the junction contained 7 bases not matched to a gene. Germline V gene data show CDR1 as SGHRS and CDR2 as YFSETQ. CDR3 in amino acids: CASSAWTGRNSPLHF. DNA for the CDR3: TGCGCCAGCAGCGCCTGGACAGGGAGGAATTCACCCCTCCACTTT.

The chain couples TRBV12-3 or TRBV12-4 to TRBJ1-2; weak D call: TRBD1 (6 bases). With 3 bases removed from V and 8 bases from J, the gap between germline ends came to 13 bases. CDR3 length: 13 amino acids. The DNA for the CDR3 is TGTGCCAGCAGTTTCAACAGGGAACGAGGCTACACCTTC. Translated, it gives CASSFNRERGYTF.

The DNA for the CDR3 is TGTGCCATCAGTGGGGACAGGGGGCTAGACTATGGCTACACCTTC. It encodes CAISGDRGLDYGYTF. This sequence joins TRBV10-3 and TRBJ1-2; 12 positions agree with TRBD1. J was trimmed by 3 bases and V by 4 bases; bases with no gene match: 3. The CDR3 runs to 15 residues. Germline V gene lookup returns CDR1 ENHRY and CDR2 SYGVKD.

This clone was observed once. The V call is TRBV11-2, the J call TRBJ1-1; no clear D gene. The CDR3 totals 15 residues. Trimming stripped 1 base from V and 6 bases from J, with 15 bases between. The germline gives CDR1 SGHAT, CDR2 FQNNGV. The CDR3, as DNA: TGTGCCAGCAGCTTAGCGGCGGGTGGTACCCCTGAAGCTTTCTTT. Translation: CASSLAAGGTPEAFF.

The chain combines TRBV15 with TRBJ2-5, with TRBD2 matching over 9 bases. Germline CDR1 reads LNHNV; CDR2 reads YYDKDF (reference sequence). V dropped 5 bases and J dropped 2; count of bases not matched to a gene: 12. CDR3 length equals 17 residues. This chain's CDR3 is CATSRPGLASKQETQYF. The CDR3 DNA is TGTGCCACCAGCCGACCGGGACTAGCTAGTAAACAAGAGACCCAGTACTTC.

The V gene is TRBV19, the J gene TRBJ1-5; unclear D gene. This CDR3 contains 12 residues. CDR1 and CDR2 (germline): LNHDA, SQIVND (reference sequence). Trimming took off 3 bases at V and 7 bases at J, with 7 bases between the two ends. The CDR3 sequence is CASSIERQPQHF. For the CDR3, the DNA is TGTGCCAGTAGTATTGAGAGACAGCCCCAGCATTTT.

The chain employs TRBV11-2 and TRBJ2-2; maybe TRBD2 (6 bases). The germline gives CDR1 SGHAT, CDR2 FQNNGV. V lost 1 base, J lost 3 bases, and 21 bases lay in between. This CDR3 spans 19 amino acids. The CDR3 here is CASSLGSWVGGEDTGELFF. The DNA for the CDR3 is TGTGCCAGCAGCTTAGGGTCGTGGGTTGGCGGGGAGGACACCGGGGAGCTGTTTTTT.

As to this clone: The same CDR3 is also encoded by other DNA sequences in this sample. The rearrangement uses TRBV4-1 and TRBJ1-5, with no clear D. The length of the CDR3 is 15 residues. Trimming removed 0 bases from V and 2 bases from J, with 8 bases in between. Germline V lookup: CDR1 MGHRA, CDR2 YSYEKL. In DNA form, the CDR3 reads TGCGCCAGCAGCCAAGATGGGCAGGGCAATCAGCCCCAGCATTTT. Protein product: CASSQDGQGNQPQHF.

V gene TRBV28 combines with J gene TRBJ1-2; D gene unclear. CDR3 length equals 12 residues. CDR1 MDHEN and CDR2 SYDVKM come from the germline V gene. V shed 7 bases and J shed 2 bases, with 8 bases lying between them. The CDR3 nucleotides are TGTGCCAGCACCAGTTTAAACTATGGCTACACCTTC. Its protein is CASTSLNYGYTF.

CDR3 nucleotide sequence: TGTGCCAGCAGCCTCTTACCGGGACTCGCGGGGGGGCGGGAGACCCAGTACTTC. Protein: CASSLLPGLAGGRETQYF. The chain couples TRBV5-4 to TRBJ2-5; 9 bases map to TRBD2. The CDR3 loop spans 18 amino acids. CDR1 SGHNT and CDR2 YYREEE come from the germline V gene (reference sequence). The V gene end was trimmed by 4 bases and the J gene end by 5 bases; junction bases not matched to a gene: 18.

This sequence joins TRBV19 and TRBJ1-1; TRBD1 is a possible D gene (5 bases). The CDR3 loop spans 14 amino acids. CDR1 LNHDA and CDR2 SQIVND come from the germline V gene (reference sequence). Trimming shortened V by 3 bases and J by 5 bases, and 13 bases separated the two germline ends. CDR3 coding DNA: TGTGCCAGTAGTATGATCCCACAGGCGACTGAAGCTTTCTTT. This gives the protein CASSMIPQATEAFF. The complete variable domain, with remaining parts taken from reference TRBV19 and TRBJ1-1, reads DGGITQSPKYLFRKEGQNVTLSCEQNLNHDAMYWYRQDPGQGLRLIYYSQIVNDFQKGDIAEGYSVSREKKESFPLTVTSAQKNPTAFYLCASSMIPQATEAFFGQGTRLTVV.

This clone was seen just once. The chain employs TRBV27 and TRBJ2-7; D is possibly TRBD1 (6 bases). V was cut by 2 bases and J by 2 bases, with 7 bases left in between. CDR3 length: 13 amino acids. Germline loops: CDR1 MNHEY, CDR2 SMNVEV (reference sequence). The CDR3 nucleotides read TGTGCCAGCAGTTTACGACAGGCCTACGAGCAGTACTTC. Protein sequence: CASSLRQAYEQYF.

The gene calls are TRBV18 and TRBJ1-1; a weak D match, TRBD1 (6 bases). There are 17 residues in the CDR3. Trimming pared 3 bases from V and 1 base from J, leaving 18 bases between. Germline V gives CDR1 KGHSH, CDR2 LQKENI. CDR3 region: CASSPRTGGAANTEAFF. The CDR3 DNA is TGTGCCAGCTCACCGCGGACTGGGGGGGCAGCGAACACTGAAGCTTTCTTT.

CDR3 DNA sequence: TGCAGCGTACCCGTGGGGGCCGGAGAGACCCAGTACTTC. It specifies CSVPVGAGETQYF. This chain connects TRBV29-1 to TRBJ2-5; D is perhaps TRBD1 (6 bases). This CDR3 comprises 13 residues. V was cut by 6 bases and J by 4 bases, with 15 bases left in between. Germline V lookup: CDR1 SQVTM, CDR2 ANQGSEA. Looking up the rest from reference TRBV29-1 and TRBJ2-5 gives the full variable domain: SAVISQKPSRDICQRGTSLTIQCQVDSQVTMMFWYRQQPGQSLTLIATANQGSEATYESGFVIDKFPISRPNLTFSTLTVSNMSPEDSSIYLCSVPVGAGETQYFGPGTRLLVL.

V usage is TRBV15 and J usage is TRBJ2-1; 11 nucleotides match TRBD1. CDR1 LNHNV and CDR2 YYDKDF come from the germline V gene (reference sequence). This CDR3 has 16 residues. Trimming removed 0 bases from V and 7 bases from J; junction bases left unmatched: 5. In nucleotides, the CDR3 is TGTGCCACCAGCAGAGATCGGAGGGACAGGGGGAATGAGCAGTTCTTC. Its protein product is CATSRDRRDRGNEQFF.

V and J are TRBV19 and TRBJ1-6, with D unclear. Trimming removed 7 bases at V and 5 bases at J, with 9 bases between. This CDR3 contains 13 residues. The germline V gene encodes CDR1 LNHDA and CDR2 SQIVND (reference sequence). The DNA of the CDR3 is TGTGCCAGTAATTGGAGGGATAATTCACCCCTCCACTTT. This sequence encodes CASNWRDNSPLHF.

This chain joins TRBV15 and TRBJ2-3; D not certain. The ends were cut back, 0 bases at V and 6 bases at J, with 10 bases in the middle. CDR3 length equals 14 residues. Germline V gives CDR1 LNHNV, CDR2 YYDKDF (reference sequence). The CDR3, as DNA: TGTGCCACCAGCAGAGAGAGCATCCCTGATACGCAGTATTTT. It encodes CATSRESIPDTQYF. The whole variable domain, remainder taken from reference TRBV15 and TRBJ2-3, is DAMVIQNPRYQVTQFGKPVTLSCSQTLNHNVMYWYQQKSSQAPKLLFHYYDKDFNNEADTPDNFQSRRPNTSFCFLDIRSPGLGDTAMYLCATSRESIPDTQYFGPGTRLTVL.